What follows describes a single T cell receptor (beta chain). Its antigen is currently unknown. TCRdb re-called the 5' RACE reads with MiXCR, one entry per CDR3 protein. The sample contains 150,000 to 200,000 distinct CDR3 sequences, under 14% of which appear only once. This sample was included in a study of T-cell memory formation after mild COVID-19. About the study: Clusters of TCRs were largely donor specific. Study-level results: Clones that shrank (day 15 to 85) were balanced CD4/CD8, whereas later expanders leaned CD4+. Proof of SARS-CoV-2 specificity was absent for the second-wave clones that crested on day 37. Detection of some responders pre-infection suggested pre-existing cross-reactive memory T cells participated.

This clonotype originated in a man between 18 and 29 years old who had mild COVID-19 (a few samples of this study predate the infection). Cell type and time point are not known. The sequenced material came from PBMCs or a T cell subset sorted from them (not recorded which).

The CDR3 sequence: CASSYSGTAGEQFF. CDR3 coding DNA: TGTGCCAGCAGTTACTCCGGGACTGCGGGCGAGCAGTTCTTC. The chain couples TRBV6-5 to TRBJ2-1; D perhaps matches TRBD2 (6 bases). Looked up from germline, CDR1 is MNHEY and CDR2 is SVGAGI. CDR3 size: 14 residues. Trimming took 0 bases from V and 10 from J, leaving 13 bases between them.